This TCR beta chain was recovered during a study of cytomegalovirus exposure and HLA in healthy donors. Study-wide points: Most CMV-associated TCR beta chains appeared HLA-restricted in a later analysis. In a later analysis, donors in an Asian-associated ancestry cluster reportedly had fewer N-insertions in productive TCRs than the cohort mean.

Primers: 60 Vbeta forward and 13 Jbeta reverse. Clones were sequenced by immunoSEQ multiplex PCR, and TCRdb holds only the in-frame ones, with some missing. Among approximately 140,000 clones, about two thirds were seen once, and the ten largest hold around 2.5%. Donors were nominally healthy when sampled, though unrecorded immune exposures were likely. V dropped 4 bases and J dropped 10; count of bases not matched to a gene: 14. The germline V gene has CDR1 SGHNT and CDR2 YYREEE (reference sequence). The CDR3 has 17 residues. About this clone itself: The target antigen is unknown.

The receptor's source is a woman aged 55-69 years in good health and CMV-seropositive. The chain has TRBV5-4 and TRBJ1-6, with 10 bases identical to TRBD1. Specimen: PBMCs. The CDR3 is CASSTPSTTGGRSPLHF. The DNA of the CDR3 is TGTGCCAGCAGCACACCCTCCACGACAGGGGGCCGATCACCCCTCCACTTT. The full variable domain, completed using reference TRBV5-4 and TRBJ1-6, is ETGVTQSPTHLIKTRGQQVTLRCSSQSGHNTVSWYQQALGQGPQFIFQYYREEENGRGNFPPRFSGLQFPNYSSELNVNALELDDSALYLCASSTPSTTGGRSPLHFGNGTRLTVT.